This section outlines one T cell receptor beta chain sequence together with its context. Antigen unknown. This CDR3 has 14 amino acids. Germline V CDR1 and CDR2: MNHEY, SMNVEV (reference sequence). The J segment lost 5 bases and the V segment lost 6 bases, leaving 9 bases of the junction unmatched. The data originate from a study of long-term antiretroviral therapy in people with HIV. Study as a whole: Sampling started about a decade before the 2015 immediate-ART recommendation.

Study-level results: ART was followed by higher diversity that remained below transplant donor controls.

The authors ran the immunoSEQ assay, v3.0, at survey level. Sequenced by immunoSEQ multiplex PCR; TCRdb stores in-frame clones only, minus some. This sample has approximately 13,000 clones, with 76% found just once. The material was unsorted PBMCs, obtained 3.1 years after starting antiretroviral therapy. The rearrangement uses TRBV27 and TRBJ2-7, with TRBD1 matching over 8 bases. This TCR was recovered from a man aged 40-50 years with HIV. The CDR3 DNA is TGTGCCAGCAGATCCTGGACAGGGAATAACGAGCAGTACTTC. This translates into CASRSWTGNNEQYF.